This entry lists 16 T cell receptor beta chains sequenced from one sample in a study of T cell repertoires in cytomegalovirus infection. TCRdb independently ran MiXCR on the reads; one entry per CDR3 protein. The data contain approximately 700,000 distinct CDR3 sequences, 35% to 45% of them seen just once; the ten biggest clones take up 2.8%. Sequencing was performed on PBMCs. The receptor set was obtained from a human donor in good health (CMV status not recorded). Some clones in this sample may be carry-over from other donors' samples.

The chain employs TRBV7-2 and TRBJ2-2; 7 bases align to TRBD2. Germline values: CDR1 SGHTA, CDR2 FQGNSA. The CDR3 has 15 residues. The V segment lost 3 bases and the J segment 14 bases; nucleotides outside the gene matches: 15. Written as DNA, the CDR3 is TGTGCCAGCAGCTTGTTTAGCGGGCCACGGGATAGCCTGTTTTTT. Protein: CASSLFSGPRDSLFF.

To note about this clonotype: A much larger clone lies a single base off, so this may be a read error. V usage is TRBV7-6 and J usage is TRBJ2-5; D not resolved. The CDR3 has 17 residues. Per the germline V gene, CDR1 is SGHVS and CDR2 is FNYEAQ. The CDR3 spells CARSSLKTAQYQETQYF. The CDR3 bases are TGTGCCAGAAGCTCCTTAAAGACGGCACAGTACCAAGAGACCCAGTACTTC.

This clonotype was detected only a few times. CDR3 sequence (DNA): TGCGCCAGCAGCTTCGCCGGGGGCGGCTCCTACGAGCAGTACTTC. This encodes CASSFAGGGSYEQYF. The gene calls are TRBV5-1 and TRBJ2-7; D tentatively reads TRBD1 or TRBD2 (6 bases each). V lost 2 bases, J lost 0 bases, and 12 bases lay in between. This CDR3 spans 15 amino acids. Germline CDR1 and CDR2: SGHRS and YFSETQ.

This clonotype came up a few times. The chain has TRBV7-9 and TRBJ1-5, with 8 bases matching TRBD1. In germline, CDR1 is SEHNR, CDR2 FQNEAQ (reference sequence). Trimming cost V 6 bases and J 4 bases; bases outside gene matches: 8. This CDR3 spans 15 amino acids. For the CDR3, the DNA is TGTGCCAGCAGTTACAGGGGGAGTGCGAATCAGCCCCAGCATTTT. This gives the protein CASSYRGSANQPQHF.

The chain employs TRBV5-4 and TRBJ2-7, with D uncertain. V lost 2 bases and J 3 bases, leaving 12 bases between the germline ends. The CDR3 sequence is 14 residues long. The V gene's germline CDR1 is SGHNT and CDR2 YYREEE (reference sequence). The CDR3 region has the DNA TGTGCCAGCAGCTTTCGGACGGGCCACTACGAGCAGTACTTC. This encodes CASSFRTGHYEQYF.

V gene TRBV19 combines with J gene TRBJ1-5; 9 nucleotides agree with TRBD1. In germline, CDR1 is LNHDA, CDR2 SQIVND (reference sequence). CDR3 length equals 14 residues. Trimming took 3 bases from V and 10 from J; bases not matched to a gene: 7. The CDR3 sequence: CASSIRDREDPQHF. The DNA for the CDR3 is TGTGCCAGTAGTATCCGGGACAGGGAAGATCCCCAGCATTTT.

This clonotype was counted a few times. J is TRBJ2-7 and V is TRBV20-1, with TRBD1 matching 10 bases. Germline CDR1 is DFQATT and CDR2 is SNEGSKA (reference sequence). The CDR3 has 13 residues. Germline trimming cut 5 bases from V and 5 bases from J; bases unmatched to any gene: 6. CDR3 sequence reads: CSAEDRGHDEQYF. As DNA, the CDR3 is TGCAGTGCTGAAGACAGGGGGCACGACGAGCAGTACTTC.

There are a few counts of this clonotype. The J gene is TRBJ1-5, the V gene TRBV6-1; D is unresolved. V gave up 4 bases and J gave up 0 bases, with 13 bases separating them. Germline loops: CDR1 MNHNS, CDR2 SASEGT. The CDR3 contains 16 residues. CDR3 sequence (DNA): TGTGCCAGCAGTGCCGAGGGAATATATAGCAATCAGCCCCAGCATTTT. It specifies CASSAEGIYSNQPQHF.

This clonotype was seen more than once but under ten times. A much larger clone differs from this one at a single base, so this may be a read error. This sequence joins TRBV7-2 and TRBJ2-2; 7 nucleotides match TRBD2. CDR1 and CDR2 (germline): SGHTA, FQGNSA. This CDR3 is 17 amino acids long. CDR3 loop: CASRLAPGSGTTGELFF. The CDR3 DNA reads TGTGCCAGCAGGTTAGCGCCGGGGAGCGGGACCACCGGGGAGCTGTTTTTT.

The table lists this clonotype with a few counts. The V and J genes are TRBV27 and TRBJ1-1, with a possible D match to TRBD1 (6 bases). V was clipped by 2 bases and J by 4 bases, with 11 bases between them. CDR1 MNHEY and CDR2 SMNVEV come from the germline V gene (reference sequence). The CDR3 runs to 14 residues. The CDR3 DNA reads TGTGCCAGCAGTTTAGCAGGGGAGGGCACTGAAGCTTTCTTT. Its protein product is CASSLAGEGTEAFF.

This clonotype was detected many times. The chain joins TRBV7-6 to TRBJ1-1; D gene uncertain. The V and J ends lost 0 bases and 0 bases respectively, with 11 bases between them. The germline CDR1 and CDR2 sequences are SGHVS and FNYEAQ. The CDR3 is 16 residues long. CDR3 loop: CASSLATAGLNTEAFF. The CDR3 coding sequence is TGTGCCAGCAGCTTAGCGACGGCGGGGTTGAACACTGAAGCTTTCTTT. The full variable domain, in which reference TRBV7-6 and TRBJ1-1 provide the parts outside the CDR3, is GAGVSQSPRYKVTKRGQDVALRCDPISGHVSLYWYRQALGQGPEFLTYFNYEAQQDKSGLPNDRFSAERPEGSISTLTIQRTEQRDSAMYRCASSLATAGLNTEAFFGQGTRLTVV.

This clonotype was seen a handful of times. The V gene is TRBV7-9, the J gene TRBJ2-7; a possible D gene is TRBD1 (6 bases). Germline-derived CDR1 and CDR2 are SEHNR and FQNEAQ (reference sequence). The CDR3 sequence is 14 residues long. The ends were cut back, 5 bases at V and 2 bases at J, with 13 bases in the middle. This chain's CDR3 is CASSPSTGPYEQYF. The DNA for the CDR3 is TGTGCCAGCAGCCCCTCGACAGGTCCCTACGAGCAGTACTTC. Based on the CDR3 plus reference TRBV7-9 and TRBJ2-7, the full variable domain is DTGVSQNPRHKITKRGQNVTFRCDPISEHNRLYWYRQTLGQGPEFLTYFQNEAQLEKSRLLSDRFSAERPKGSFSTLEIQRTEQGDSAMYLCASSPSTGPYEQYFGPGTRLTVT.

The DNA for the CDR3 is TGTGCCAGTAGTAGTGACGGGAGCAGCAATCAGCCCCAGCATTTT. It specifies CASSSDGSSNQPQHF. The chain links TRBV19 to TRBJ1-5; D not resolved. Deletions cut 4 bases from V and 1 base from J, with 11 bases between. Germline-derived CDR1 and CDR2 are LNHDA and SQIVND (reference sequence). This CDR3 spans 15 amino acids.

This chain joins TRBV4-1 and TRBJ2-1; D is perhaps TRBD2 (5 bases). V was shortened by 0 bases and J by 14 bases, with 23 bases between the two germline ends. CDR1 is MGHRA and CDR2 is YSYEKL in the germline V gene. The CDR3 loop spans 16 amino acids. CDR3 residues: CASSQERTHSRSGEFF. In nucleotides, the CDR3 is TGCGCCAGCAGCCAAGAAAGGACCCACTCACGGTCCGGGGAGTTCTTC.

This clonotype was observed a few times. CDR3 nucleotides: TGTGCCAGCAGCTCGCCCGATTGGGTTTGGTACTTC. Translated: CASSSPDWVWYF. The chain uses TRBV7-2 and TRBJ2-7; D is uncertain. CDR3 length: 12 residues. Looked up from germline, CDR1 is SGHTA and CDR2 is FQGNSA. The V end was cut by 4 bases, the J end by 12 bases, with 16 bases between.

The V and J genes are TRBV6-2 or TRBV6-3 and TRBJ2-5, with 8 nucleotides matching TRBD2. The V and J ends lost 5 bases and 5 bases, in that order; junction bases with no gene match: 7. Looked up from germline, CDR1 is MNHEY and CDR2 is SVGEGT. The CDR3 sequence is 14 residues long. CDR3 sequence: CASSATSDWETQYF. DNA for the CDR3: TGTGCCAGCAGTGCGACTAGCGACTGGGAGACCCAGTACTTC.